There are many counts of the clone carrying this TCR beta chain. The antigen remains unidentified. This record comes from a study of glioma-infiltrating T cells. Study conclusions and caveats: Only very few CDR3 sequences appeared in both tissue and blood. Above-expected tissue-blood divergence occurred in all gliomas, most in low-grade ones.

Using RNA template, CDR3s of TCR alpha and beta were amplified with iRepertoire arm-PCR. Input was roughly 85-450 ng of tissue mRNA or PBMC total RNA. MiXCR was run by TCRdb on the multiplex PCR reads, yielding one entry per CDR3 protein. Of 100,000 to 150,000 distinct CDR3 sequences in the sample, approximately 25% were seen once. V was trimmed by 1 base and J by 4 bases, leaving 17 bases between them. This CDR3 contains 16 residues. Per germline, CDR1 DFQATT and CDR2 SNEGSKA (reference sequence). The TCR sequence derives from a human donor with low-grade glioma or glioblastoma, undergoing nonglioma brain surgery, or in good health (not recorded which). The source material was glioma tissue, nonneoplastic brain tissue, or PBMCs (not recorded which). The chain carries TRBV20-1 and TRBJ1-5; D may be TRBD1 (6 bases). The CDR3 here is CSARVGGGGINQPQHF. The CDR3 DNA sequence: TGCAGTGCTAGAGTGGGGGGAGGGGGGATTAATCAGCCCCAGCATTTT.